This entry lists 29 T cell receptor beta chains sequenced from one sample in a study of graft-versus-host responses after intestinal transplantation (dated by TCRdb to about 2021). The library came from the immunoSEQ multiplex PCR assay. TCRdb carries this immuneACCESS record with in-frame sequences only. Its versions omit some clonotypes, under half of them owing to an unresolved V gene in the studies checked, with the rest unexplained. The sample has tens of thousands of clones on record, just over 90% of them singletons. The ten biggest clones cover under 6.5% of the sample. The antigens for these receptors are not known. Interpreted using the paper, the time point label stands for: cells obtained before transplantation from donor or recipient. Sequenced here: unstimulated CD8+ T cells sorted from spleen or lymph node cells, sampled before intestinal transplant. All receptors come from a human donor who received an intestinal transplant.

In its sample, this clone was seen a few times. J is TRBJ2-3 and V is TRBV6-4, with 11 bases fitting TRBD2. Germline-derived CDR1 and CDR2 are MRHNA and SNTAGT. The CDR3 is made up of 15 amino acids. V trimming: 3 bases; J trimming: 1 base; junction bases outside the gene matches: 0. CDR3 sequence (DNA): TGTGCCAGCAGTGAGACTAGCGGGGGCACAGATACGCAGTATTTT. It is translated as CASSETSGGTDTQYF.

J is TRBJ2-7 and V is TRBV11-2, with TRBD1 as a possible D gene (6 bases). CDR3 length: 20 residues. Germline CDR1 SGHAT, CDR2 FQNNGV. Trimming removed 0 bases from V and 4 bases from J, with 28 bases in between. The chain's CDR3 is CASSLDGWRSGAVDSYEQYF. The CDR3 DNA sequence: TGTGCCAGCAGCTTAGATGGATGGAGGTCAGGGGCAGTCGATAGTTACGAGCAGTACTTC.

The chain uses TRBV29-1 and TRBJ1-1; 7 nucleotides match TRBD1. Germline V CDR1 and CDR2: SQVTM, ANQGSEA. Germline trimming cut 8 bases from V and 0 bases from J; bases unmatched to any gene: 9. The CDR3 is 14 residues long. This CDR3 is CSCGVGGMNTEAFF. CDR3 DNA sequence: TGCAGCTGTGGGGTAGGGGGCATGAACACTGAAGCTTTCTTT. Supplemented by reference TRBV29-1 and TRBJ1-1, the full variable domain reads SAVISQKPSRDICQRGTSLTIQCQVDSQVTMMFWYRQQPGQSLTLIATANQGSEATYESGFVIDKFPISRPNLTFSTLTVSNMSPEDSSIYLCSCGVGGMNTEAFFGQGTRLTVV.

The chain has TRBV11-2 and TRBJ2-3, with 10 bases aligning to TRBD1. Losses at the gene ends were 1 base for V and 3 bases for J; bases not matched to a gene: 1. This CDR3 is 15 amino acids long. Germline assignment: CDR1 SGHAT and CDR2 FQNNGV. Here the CDR3 DNA reads TGTGCCAGCAGCTTAGGGGACAGGGGTACAGATACGCAGTATTTT. Its protein product is CASSLGDRGTDTQYF. Combining the CDR3 with reference TRBV11-2 and TRBJ2-3 gives the whole variable domain EAGVAQSPRYKIIEKRQSVAFWCNPISGHATLYWYQQILGQGPKLLIQFQNNGVVDDSQLPKDRFSAERLKGVDSTLKIQPAKLEDSAVYLCASSLGDRGTDTQYFGPGTRLTVL.

The chain has TRBV27 and TRBJ2-5; tentatively, D is TRBD1 (6 bases). The germline CDR1 and CDR2 sequences are MNHEY and SMNVEV (reference sequence). This CDR3 has 13 amino acids. With 5 bases removed from V and 9 bases from J, the gap between germline ends came to 16 bases. As DNA, the CDR3 is TGTGCCAGCAGTCCAGTCCCCGAGGGGGCCCAGTACTTC. This translates into CASSPVPEGAQYF.

The chain is built from TRBV9 and TRBJ2-1; 8 bases fit TRBD1. The CDR3 runs to 13 residues. J lost 8 bases, V lost 0 bases, and 1 base had no gene match. Germline CDR1 and CDR2: SGDLS and YYNGEE. CDR3 residues: CASSVDRGDEQFF. In DNA, the CDR3 is TGTGCCAGCAGCGTAGACAGGGGGGATGAGCAGTTCTTC.

The chain has TRBV19 and TRBJ1-3; the match to TRBD1 covers 7 bases. The CDR3 is 15 amino acids. After removal of 5 bases from V and 0 bases from J, the junction contained 4 bases not matched to a gene. Germline values: CDR1 LNHDA, CDR2 SQIVND (reference sequence). For the CDR3, the DNA is TGTGCCAGTAGTCCGCGGGACAGCTCTGGAAACACCATATATTTT. Translating gives CASSPRDSSGNTIYF.

The rearrangement links TRBV9 to TRBJ1-2; D not certain. V was pared by 1 base and J by 1 base, with 8 bases between. Germline assignment: CDR1 SGDLS and CDR2 YYNGEE. The CDR3 is 14 amino acids. The CDR3 is CASSVLPNNYGYTF. The DNA of the CDR3 is TGTGCCAGCAGCGTATTACCTAATAACTATGGCTACACCTTC.

The genes are TRBV9 and TRBJ2-1; 8 bases are a match to TRBD2. This CDR3 region has 13 residues. Germline V gives CDR1 SGDLS, CDR2 YYNGEE. Trimming cost V 7 bases and J 7 bases; bases outside gene matches: 7. CDR3 nucleotide sequence: TGTGCCAGCGGAAGCGGGAGACGGAATGAGCAGTTCTTC. Translation gives CASGSGRRNEQFF.

This chain connects TRBV4-1 to TRBJ1-4; D uncertain. CDR1 and CDR2 (germline): MGHRA, YSYEKL. The CDR3 runs to 16 residues. Between the trimmed V and J ends, which lost 1 base and 4 bases, there was a span of 13 bases. This CDR3 is CASSQATTLNNEKLFF. CDR3 in DNA: TGCGCCAGCAGCCAAGCGACCACTTTAAATAATGAAAAACTGTTTTTT.

CDR3 sequence (DNA): TGTGCCAGCAGGTGGAAGATCGACGGGAACACTGAAGCTTTCTTT. This gives the protein CASRWKIDGNTEAFF. The rearrangement links TRBV6-1 to TRBJ1-1; no firm D call. The length of the CDR3 is 15 residues. CDR1 MNHNS and CDR2 SASEGT come from the germline V gene. The V gene lost 6 bases and the J gene lost 1 base, with 15 bases spanning the gap.

The V call is TRBV29-1, the J call TRBJ2-7, with TRBD2 matching 8 bases. The V gene's germline CDR1 is SQVTM and CDR2 ANQGSEA. CDR3 length equals 12 residues. V shed 6 bases, J shed 3 bases, and the junction held 4 bases outside the gene matches. The DNA of the CDR3 is TGCAGCGTCACCGGGGGGGACTACGAGCAGTACTTC. This encodes CSVTGGDYEQYF.

A few counts support this clone. The J gene is TRBJ1-6, the V gene TRBV7-9; the D gene is possibly TRBD1 (5 bases). Trimming stripped 0 bases from V and 10 bases from J, with 10 bases between. The CDR3 runs to 14 residues. Germline V lookup: CDR1 SEHNR, CDR2 FQNEAQ (reference sequence). The CDR3 reads CASSLAYGDSPLHF. The DNA for the CDR3 is TGTGCCAGCAGCTTAGCGTACGGGGACTCACCCCTCCACTTT.

The V gene is TRBV7-2, the J gene TRBJ2-4; D remains ambiguous. The CDR3 is 15 amino acids. Germline V gives CDR1 SGHTA, CDR2 FQGNSA. Trimming took off 7 bases at V and 0 bases at J, with 13 bases between the two ends. The CDR3: CASIVSGTAKNIQYF. The CDR3 DNA is TGTGCCAGCATCGTCTCCGGTACAGCCAAAAACATTCAGTACTTC.

The V and J genes are TRBV5-5 and TRBJ2-3, with 12 nucleotides matching TRBD2. With 1 base clipped from V and 6 bases from J, the junction kept 12 bases outside the gene matches. CDR3 length: 18 amino acids. The germline gives CDR1 SGHKS, CDR2 YYEKEE (reference sequence). The CDR3 DNA reads TGTGCCAGCAGCTTGAGGCAAACTAGCGGGGGGCTCCCGGATACGCAGTATTTT. Translating it yields CASSLRQTSGGLPDTQYF.

The V gene is TRBV13, the J gene TRBJ2-2; D ambiguous. Germline lookup yields CDR1 PRHDT and CDR2 FYEKMQ (reference sequence). Between the trimmed V and J ends, which lost 1 base and 0 bases, there was a span of 0 bases. The CDR3 length is 13 residues. The CDR3 region is CASSLANTGELFF. In nucleotides, the CDR3 is TGTGCCAGCAGCTTAGCGAACACCGGGGAGCTGTTTTTT.

This chain joins TRBV15 and TRBJ2-7; D call uncertain. V lost 3 bases to trimming and J lost 3 bases, with 9 bases between them. The CDR3 is 13 residues long. Germline CDR1 is LNHNV and CDR2 is YYDKDF (reference sequence). The CDR3 region has the DNA TGTGCCACCAGCAGCGTTAAGGGCTACGAGCAGTACTTC. It codes for CATSSVKGYEQYF.

The chain employs TRBV7-3 and TRBJ2-1; possibly TRBD1 or TRBD2 for D (5 bases each). The CDR3 totals 15 residues. Germline V gene sequence: CDR1 SGHTA, CDR2 FQGTGA. V was pared by 1 base and J by 6 bases, with 13 bases between. The CDR3 loop reads CASSLNGGNSNEQFF. The CDR3, as DNA: TGTGCCAGCAGCTTAAATGGGGGAAATTCCAATGAGCAGTTCTTC.

CDR3 loop: CASSVGLGFYEQYF. CDR3 DNA sequence: TGTGCCAGCAGCGTAGGGCTCGGATTCTACGAGCAGTACTTC. The V and J genes are TRBV9 and TRBJ2-7; D is unclear. Germline-derived CDR1 and CDR2 are SGDLS and YYNGEE. Trimming shortened V by 0 bases and J by 3 bases, and 10 bases separated the two germline ends. This CDR3 contains 14 residues.

The chain is built from TRBV28 and TRBJ1-6; D gene ambiguous. The CDR3 consists of 14 residues. The V gene's germline CDR1 is MDHEN and CDR2 SYDVKM. The V end was cut by 3 bases, the J end by 3 bases, with 6 bases between. CDR3 sequence: CASSFPLYNSPLHF. The CDR3 coding sequence is TGTGCCAGCAGTTTCCCCCTCTATAATTCACCCCTCCACTTT.

The J gene is TRBJ1-1, the V gene TRBV5-6; D is uncertain. V gave up 2 bases and J gave up 3 bases, with 14 bases separating them. The germline CDR1 and CDR2 sequences are SGHDT and YYEEEE. The CDR3 loop spans 15 amino acids. The CDR3 loop reads CASSFPQQLDTEAFF. The CDR3, as DNA: TGTGCCAGCAGCTTCCCTCAACAGTTGGACACTGAAGCTTTCTTT.

The chain uses TRBV2 and TRBJ1-5, with 7 bases identical to TRBD1. Germline V lookup: CDR1 SNHLY, CDR2 FYNNEI. V lost 5 bases to trimming and J lost 0 bases; unmatched junction nucleotides: 13. This CDR3 is 18 amino acids long. CDR3 loop: CASSTTGTATYSNQPQHF. For the CDR3, the DNA is TGTGCCAGCAGTACGACCGGGACAGCCACCTATAGCAATCAGCCCCAGCATTTT.

The chain combines TRBV5-1 with TRBJ2-7; 11 bases are shared with TRBD2. V trimming: 5 bases; J trimming: 2 bases; junction bases outside the gene matches: 12. Germline loops: CDR1 SGHRS, CDR2 YFSETQ. The CDR3 is 17 amino acids. CDR3 loop: CASRPSVSGGGTYEQYF. The CDR3 DNA is TGCGCCAGCAGACCCTCGGTTAGCGGGGGGGGGACCTACGAGCAGTACTTC.

The chain is built from TRBV15 and TRBJ2-2, with a weak D call TRBD2 (6 bases). Germline lookup yields CDR1 LNHNV and CDR2 YYDKDF (reference sequence). The CDR3 is made up of 14 amino acids. Deletions cut 3 bases from V and 4 bases from J, with 9 bases between. The CDR3 region has the DNA TGTGCCACCAGCAGGGAGGGCCCCACCGGGGAGCTGTTTTTT. It codes for CATSREGPTGELFF. Based on the CDR3 plus reference TRBV15 and TRBJ2-2, the full variable domain is DAMVIQNPRYQVTQFGKPVTLSCSQTLNHNVMYWYQQKSSQAPKLLFHYYDKDFNNEADTPDNFQSRRPNTSFCFLDIRSPGLGDTAMYLCATSREGPTGELFFGEGSRLTVL.

For this clone: The sample has other DNA sequences that encode this CDR3 too. The rearrangement joins TRBV7-9 to TRBJ2-7; 12 bases agree with TRBD2. With 2 bases clipped from V and 0 bases from J, the junction kept 8 bases outside the gene matches. CDR1 is SEHNR and CDR2 is FQNEAQ in the germline V gene (reference sequence). The CDR3 is 18 residues long. In DNA form, the CDR3 reads TGTGCCAGCAGCTTACCGACTAGCGGGAGCTCTAGCTCCTACGAGCAGTACTTC. It yields the protein CASSLPTSGSSSSYEQYF.

The count of this clone is one. The chain joins TRBV6-5 to TRBJ1-1; D remains ambiguous. Germline V lookup: CDR1 MNHEY, CDR2 SVGAGI. V lost 2 bases to trimming and J lost 0 bases, with 7 bases between them. This CDR3 has 14 residues. The CDR3 here is CASSYATLNTEAFF. CDR3 DNA sequence: TGTGCCAGCAGTTACGCCACTTTGAACACTGAAGCTTTCTTT.

The rearrangement joins TRBV28 to TRBJ1-1; the D is unclear. This CDR3 is 15 amino acids long. CDR1 is MDHEN, CDR2 SYDVKM, per germline. Trimming shortened V by 1 base and J by 1 base, and 10 bases separated the two germline ends. The CDR3, as DNA: TGTGCCAGCAGTTTATATTTGGGTGGGAACACTGAAGCTTTCTTT. Its protein product is CASSLYLGGNTEAFF. The whole variable domain, filled in from reference TRBV28 and TRBJ1-1, reads DVKVTQSSRYLVKRTGEKVFLECVQDMDHENMFWYRQDPGLGLRLIYFSYDVKMKEKGDIPEGYSVSREKKERFSLILESASTNQTSMYLCASSLYLGGNTEAFFGQGTRLTVV.

The chain joins TRBV6-5 to TRBJ2-7; a weak D match, TRBD1 (6 bases). With 8 bases removed from V and 5 bases from J, the gap between germline ends came to 13 bases. This CDR3 has 12 residues. Germline loops: CDR1 MNHEY, CDR2 SVGAGI. This chain's CDR3 is CASLGGIDEQYF. The CDR3 DNA is TGTGCCAGCTTAGGGGGAATCGACGAGCAGTACTTC.

The table lists this clone with a count of one. This sequence joins TRBV19 and TRBJ2-3, with 10 bases identical to TRBD1. With V trimmed by 3 bases and J by 4 bases, 7 bases remained unmatched. The CDR3 extends over 16 amino acids. Germline lookup yields CDR1 LNHDA and CDR2 SQIVND (reference sequence). CDR3 nucleotide sequence: TGTGCCAGTAGTATCGGGACAGGGGAAGAGGCAGATACGCAGTATTTT. It specifies CASSIGTGEEADTQYF. The whole variable domain, remainder taken from reference TRBV19 and TRBJ2-3, is DGGITQSPKYLFRKEGQNVTLSCEQNLNHDAMYWYRQDPGQGLRLIYYSQIVNDFQKGDIAEGYSVSREKKESFPLTVTSAQKNPTAFYLCASSIGTGEEADTQYFGPGTRLTVL.